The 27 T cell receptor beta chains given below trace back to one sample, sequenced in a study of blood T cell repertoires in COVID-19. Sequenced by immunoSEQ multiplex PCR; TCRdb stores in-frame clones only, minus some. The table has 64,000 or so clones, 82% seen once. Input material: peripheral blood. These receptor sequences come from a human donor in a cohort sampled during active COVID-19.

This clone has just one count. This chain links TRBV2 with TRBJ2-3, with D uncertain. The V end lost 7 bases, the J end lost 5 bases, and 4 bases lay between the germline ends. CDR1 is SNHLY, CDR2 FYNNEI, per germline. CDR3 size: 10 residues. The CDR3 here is CASTKDTQYF. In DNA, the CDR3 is TGTGCCAGCACAAAAGATACGCAGTATTTT.

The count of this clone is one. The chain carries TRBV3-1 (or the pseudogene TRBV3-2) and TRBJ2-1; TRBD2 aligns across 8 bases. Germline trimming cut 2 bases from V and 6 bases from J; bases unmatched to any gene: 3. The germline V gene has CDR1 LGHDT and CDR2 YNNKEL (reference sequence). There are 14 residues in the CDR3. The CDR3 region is CASSQSGGTNEQFF. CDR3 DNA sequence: TGTGCCAGCAGCCAATCGGGAGGGACCAATGAGCAGTTCTTC.

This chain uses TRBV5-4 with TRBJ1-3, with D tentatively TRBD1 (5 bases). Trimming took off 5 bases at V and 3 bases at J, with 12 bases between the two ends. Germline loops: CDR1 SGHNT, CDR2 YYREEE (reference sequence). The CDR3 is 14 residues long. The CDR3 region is CASSSRDYGNTIYF. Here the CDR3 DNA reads TGTGCCAGCAGTAGCAGGGACTATGGAAACACCATATATTTT.

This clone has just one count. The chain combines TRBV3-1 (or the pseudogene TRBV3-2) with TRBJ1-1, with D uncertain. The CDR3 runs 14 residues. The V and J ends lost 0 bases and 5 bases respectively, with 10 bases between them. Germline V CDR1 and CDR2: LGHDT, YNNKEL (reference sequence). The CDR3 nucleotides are TGTGCCAGCAGCCAAGATCTAAGACTGACTGAAGCTTTCTTT. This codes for CASSQDLRLTEAFF.

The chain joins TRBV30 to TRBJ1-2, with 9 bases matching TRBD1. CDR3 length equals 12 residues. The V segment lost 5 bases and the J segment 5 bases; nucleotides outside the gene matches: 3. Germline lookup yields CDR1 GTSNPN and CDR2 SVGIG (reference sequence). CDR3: CAWGQGIYGYTF. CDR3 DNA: TGTGCCTGGGGACAGGGGATTTATGGCTACACCTTC.

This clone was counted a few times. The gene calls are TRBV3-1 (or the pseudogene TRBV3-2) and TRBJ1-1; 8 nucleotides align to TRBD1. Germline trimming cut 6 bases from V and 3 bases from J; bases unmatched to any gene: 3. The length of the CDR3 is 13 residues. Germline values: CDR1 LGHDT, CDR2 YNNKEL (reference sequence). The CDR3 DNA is TGTGCCAGCAGGGACAGGGTTTACACTGAAGCTTTCTTT. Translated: CASRDRVYTEAFF.

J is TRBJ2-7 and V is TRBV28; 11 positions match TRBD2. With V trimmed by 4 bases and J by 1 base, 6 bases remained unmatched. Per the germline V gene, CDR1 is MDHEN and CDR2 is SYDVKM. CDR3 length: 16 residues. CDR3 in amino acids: CASSSPGTSGSYEQYV. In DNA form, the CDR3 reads TGTGCCAGCAGTTCCCCGGGGACTAGCGGTTCCTACGAGCAGTACGTC.

CDR3 loop: CASGRQVNTEAFF. The CDR3 DNA is TGTGCCAGCGGACGACAGGTGAACACTGAAGCTTTCTTT. The gene calls are TRBV6-5 and TRBJ1-1; a possible D gene is TRBD1 (6 bases). The CDR3 consists of 13 residues. Germline V gene sequence: CDR1 MNHEY, CDR2 SVGAGI. V dropped 8 bases and J dropped 0 bases, with 10 bases sitting between them.

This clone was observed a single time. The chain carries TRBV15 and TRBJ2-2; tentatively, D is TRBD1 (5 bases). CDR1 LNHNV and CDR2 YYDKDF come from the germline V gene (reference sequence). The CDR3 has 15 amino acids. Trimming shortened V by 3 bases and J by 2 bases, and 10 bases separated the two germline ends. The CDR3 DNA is TGTGCCACCAGCAGGTCGACAGCTAACACCGGGGAGCTGTTTTTT. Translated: CATSRSTANTGELFF.

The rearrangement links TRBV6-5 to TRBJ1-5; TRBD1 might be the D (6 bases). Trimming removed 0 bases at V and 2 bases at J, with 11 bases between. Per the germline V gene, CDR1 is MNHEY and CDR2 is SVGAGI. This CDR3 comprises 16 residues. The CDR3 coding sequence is TGTGCCAGCAGTTACTCGAGGGACAATCGCAATCAGCCCCAGCATTTT. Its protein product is CASSYSRDNRNQPQHF.

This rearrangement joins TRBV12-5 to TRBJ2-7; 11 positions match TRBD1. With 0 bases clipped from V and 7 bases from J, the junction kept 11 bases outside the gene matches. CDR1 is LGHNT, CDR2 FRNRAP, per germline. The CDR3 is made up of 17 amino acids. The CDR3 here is CASGLVLGTGGPSEQYF. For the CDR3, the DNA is TGTGCTAGTGGTTTGGTACTAGGGACAGGGGGACCTAGTGAGCAGTACTTC.

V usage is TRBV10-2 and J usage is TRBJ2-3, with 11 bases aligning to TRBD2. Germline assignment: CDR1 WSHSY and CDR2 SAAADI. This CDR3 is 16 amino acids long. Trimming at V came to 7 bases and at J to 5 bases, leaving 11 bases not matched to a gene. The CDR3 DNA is TGCGCCAGCAACGACAATAGCGGGGGGGGGAGAGATACGCAGTATTTT. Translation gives CASNDNSGGGRDTQYF.

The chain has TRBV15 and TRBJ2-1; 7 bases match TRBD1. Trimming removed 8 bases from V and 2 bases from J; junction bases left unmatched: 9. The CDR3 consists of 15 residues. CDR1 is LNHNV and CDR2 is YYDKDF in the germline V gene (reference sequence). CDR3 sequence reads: CATRGPGTAYNEQFF. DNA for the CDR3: TGTGCCACCCGCGGGCCGGGGACAGCCTACAATGAGCAGTTCTTC.

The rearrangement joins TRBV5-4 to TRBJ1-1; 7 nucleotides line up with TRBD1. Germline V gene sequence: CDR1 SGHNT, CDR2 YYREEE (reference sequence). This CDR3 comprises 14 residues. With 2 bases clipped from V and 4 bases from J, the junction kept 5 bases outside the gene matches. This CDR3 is CASSFRQGGTEAFF. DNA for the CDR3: TGTGCCAGCAGCTTCCGGCAGGGGGGCACTGAAGCTTTCTTT.

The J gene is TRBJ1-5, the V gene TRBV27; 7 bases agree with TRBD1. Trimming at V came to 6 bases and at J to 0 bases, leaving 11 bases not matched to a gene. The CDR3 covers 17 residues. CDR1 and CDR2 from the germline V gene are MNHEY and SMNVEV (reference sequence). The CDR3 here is CASSPGTVLYSNQPQHF. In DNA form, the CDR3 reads TGTGCCAGCAGCCCAGGGACAGTTCTGTATAGCAATCAGCCCCAGCATTTT.

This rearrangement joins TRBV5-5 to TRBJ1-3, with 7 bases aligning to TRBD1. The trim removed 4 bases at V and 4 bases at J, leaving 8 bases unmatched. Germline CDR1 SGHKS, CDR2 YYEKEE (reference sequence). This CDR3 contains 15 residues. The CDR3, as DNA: TGTGCCAGCAGCCGAGGGGGCACGGGGGGAAACACCATATATTTT. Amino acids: CASSRGGTGGNTIYF. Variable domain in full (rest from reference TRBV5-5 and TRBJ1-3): DAGVTQSPTHLIKTRGQQVTLRCSPISGHKSVSWYQQVLGQGPQFIFQYYEKEERGRGNFPDRFSARQFPNYSSELNVNALLLGDSALYLCASSRGGTGGNTIYFGEGSWLTVV.

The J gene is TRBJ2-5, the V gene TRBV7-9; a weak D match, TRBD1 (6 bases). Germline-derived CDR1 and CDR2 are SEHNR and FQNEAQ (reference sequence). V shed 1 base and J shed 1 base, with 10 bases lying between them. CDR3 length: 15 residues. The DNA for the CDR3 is TGTGCCAGCAGCTTAGAGGGCAGGGGCCAAGAGACCCAGTACTTC. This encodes CASSLEGRGQETQYF.

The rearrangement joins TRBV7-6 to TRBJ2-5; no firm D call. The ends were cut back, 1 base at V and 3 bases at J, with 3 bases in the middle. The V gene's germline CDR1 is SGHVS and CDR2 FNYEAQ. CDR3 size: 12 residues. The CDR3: CASSLVEETQYF. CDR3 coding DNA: TGTGCCAGCAGCTTAGTAGAAGAGACCCAGTACTTC.

CDR3: CAPCRGQNTGELFF. CDR3 bases: TGTGCCCCTTGTAGGGGACAAAACACCGGGGAGCTGTTTTTT. The chain has TRBV24-1 and TRBJ2-2; weak D call: TRBD1 (6 bases). V was shortened by 12 bases and J by 2 bases, with 15 bases between the two germline ends. The CDR3 consists of 14 residues. Germline CDR1 is KGHDR and CDR2 is SFDVKD.

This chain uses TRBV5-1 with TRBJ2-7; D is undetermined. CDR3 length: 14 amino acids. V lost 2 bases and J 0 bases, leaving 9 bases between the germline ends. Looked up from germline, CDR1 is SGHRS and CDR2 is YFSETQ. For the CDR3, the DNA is TGCGCCAGCAGCTTTGCTACTCGCTCCTACGAGCAGTACTTC. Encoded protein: CASSFATRSYEQYF.

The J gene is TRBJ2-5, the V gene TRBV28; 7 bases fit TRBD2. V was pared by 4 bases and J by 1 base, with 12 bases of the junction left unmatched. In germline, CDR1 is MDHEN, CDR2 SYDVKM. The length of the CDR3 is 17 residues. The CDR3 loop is CASSSHPGSGGQETQYF. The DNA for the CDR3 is TGTGCCAGCAGTTCCCACCCGGGGTCGGGGGGCCAAGAGACCCAGTACTTC.

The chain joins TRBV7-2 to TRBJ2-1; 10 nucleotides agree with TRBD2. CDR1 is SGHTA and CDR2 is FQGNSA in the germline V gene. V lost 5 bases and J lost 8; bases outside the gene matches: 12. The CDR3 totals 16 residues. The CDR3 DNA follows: TGTGCCAGCAGCCTAGGCGAGCGGGGGGGCCAGGATGAGCAGTTCTTC. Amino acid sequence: CASSLGERGGQDEQFF.

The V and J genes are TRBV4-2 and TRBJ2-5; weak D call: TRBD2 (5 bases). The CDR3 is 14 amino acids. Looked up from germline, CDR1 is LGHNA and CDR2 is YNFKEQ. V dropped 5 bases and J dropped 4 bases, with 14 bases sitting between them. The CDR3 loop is CASSAIGSLETQYF. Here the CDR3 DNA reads TGTGCCAGCAGCGCGATAGGGAGCTTAGAGACCCAGTACTTC.

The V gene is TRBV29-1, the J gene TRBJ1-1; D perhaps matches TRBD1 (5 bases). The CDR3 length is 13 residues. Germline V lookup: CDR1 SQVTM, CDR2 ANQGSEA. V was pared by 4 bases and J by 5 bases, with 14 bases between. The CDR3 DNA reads TGCAGCGTTGCTCCGGGGGGGGATACTGAAGCTTTCTTT. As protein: CSVAPGGDTEAFF.

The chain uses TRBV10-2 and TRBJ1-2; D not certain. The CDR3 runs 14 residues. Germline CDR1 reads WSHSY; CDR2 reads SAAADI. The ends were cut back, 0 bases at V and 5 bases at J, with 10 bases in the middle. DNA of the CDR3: TGCGCCAGCAGTGAGTCTGGGCAAATTTATGGCTACACCTTC. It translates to CASSESGQIYGYTF.

The CDR3: CASSLRADTQYF. CDR3 nucleotides: TGTGCCAGCAGCTTACGGGCAGATACGCAGTATTTT. The chain is built from TRBV11-1 and TRBJ2-3; no firm D call. V lost 2 bases and J lost 4, with 4 bases in between. This CDR3 has 12 amino acids. Germline-derived CDR1 and CDR2 are SGHAT and FQDESV (reference sequence).

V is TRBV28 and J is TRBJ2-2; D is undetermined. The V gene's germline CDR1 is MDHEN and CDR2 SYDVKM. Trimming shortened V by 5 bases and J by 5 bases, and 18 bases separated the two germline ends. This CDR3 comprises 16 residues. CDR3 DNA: TGTGCCAGCAGTCCATTCTACGTCCCTCAAACCGGGGAGCTGTTTTTT. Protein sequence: CASSPFYVPQTGELFF.